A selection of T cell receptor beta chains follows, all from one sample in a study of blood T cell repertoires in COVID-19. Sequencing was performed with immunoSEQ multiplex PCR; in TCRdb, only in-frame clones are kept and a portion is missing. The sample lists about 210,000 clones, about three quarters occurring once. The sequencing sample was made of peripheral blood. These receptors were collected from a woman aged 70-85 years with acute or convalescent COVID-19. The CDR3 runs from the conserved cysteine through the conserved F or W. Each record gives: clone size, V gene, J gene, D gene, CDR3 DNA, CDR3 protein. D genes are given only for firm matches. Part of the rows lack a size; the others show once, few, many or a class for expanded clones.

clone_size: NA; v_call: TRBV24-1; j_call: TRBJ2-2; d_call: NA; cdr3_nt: TGTGCCACCAGTGACCCAGGGCCCGCTAAAAGAGGGGAGCTGTTTTTT; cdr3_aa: CATSDPGPAKRGELFF
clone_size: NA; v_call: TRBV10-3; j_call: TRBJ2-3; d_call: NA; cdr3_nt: TGTGCCATCAGATCCCCTTCAGATACGCAGTATTTT; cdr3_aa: CAIRSPSDTQYF
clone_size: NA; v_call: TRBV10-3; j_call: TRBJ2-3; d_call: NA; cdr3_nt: TGTGCCATCAGTGAGCAGGCACAACGCACAGATACGCAGTATTTT; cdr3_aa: CAISEQAQRTDTQYF
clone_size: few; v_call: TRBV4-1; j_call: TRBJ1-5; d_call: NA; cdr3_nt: TGCGCCAGCAGCCAAGATAATGTTAGGGGCGCGAGGCAGCCCCAGCATTTT; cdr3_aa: CASSQDNVRGARQPQHF
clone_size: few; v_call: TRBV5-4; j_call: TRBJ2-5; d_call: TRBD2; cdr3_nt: TGTGCCAGCAGCTTGCGGTCTAGCGGGGGCCAAGAGACCCAGTACTTC; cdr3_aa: CASSLRSSGGQETQYF
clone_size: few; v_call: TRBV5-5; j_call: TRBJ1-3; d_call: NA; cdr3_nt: TGTGCCAGCAGCTTGCGACAAGTCTCTGGAAACACCATATATTTT; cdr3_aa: CASSLRQVSGNTIYF
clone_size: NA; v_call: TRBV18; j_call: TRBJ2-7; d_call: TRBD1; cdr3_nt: TGTGCCAGCTCACCAATAATACAGGGGCTCTACGAGCAGTACTTC; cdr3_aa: CASSPIIQGLYEQYF
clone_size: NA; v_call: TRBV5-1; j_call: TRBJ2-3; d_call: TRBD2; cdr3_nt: TGCGCCAGCAGCCCGGGACTAGCGGGGGTTACGCAGTATTTT; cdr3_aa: CASSPGLAGVTQYF
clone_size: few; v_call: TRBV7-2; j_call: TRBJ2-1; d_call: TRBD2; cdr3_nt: TGTGCCAGCAGCTTGTCGGGGGGGCCCCGAGAGTTCTTC; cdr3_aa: CASSLSGGPREFF
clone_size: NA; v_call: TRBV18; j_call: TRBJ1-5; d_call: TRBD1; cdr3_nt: TGTGCCAGCTCCCCGCAGGGGGCCCCTCAGCCCCAGCATTTT; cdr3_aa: CASSPQGAPQPQHF
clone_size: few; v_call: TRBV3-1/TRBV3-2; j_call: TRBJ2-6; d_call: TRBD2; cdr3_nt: TGTGCCAGCAGCCAAGTTGATGCGGGACTAGCGCACTCTGGGGCCAACGTCCTGACTTTC; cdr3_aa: CASSQVDAGLAHSGANVLTF
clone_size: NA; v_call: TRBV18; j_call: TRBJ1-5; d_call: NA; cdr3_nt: TGTGCCAGCTCACCAGGGGCGGAAGGCAATCAGCCCCAGCATTTT; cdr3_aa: CASSPGAEGNQPQHF
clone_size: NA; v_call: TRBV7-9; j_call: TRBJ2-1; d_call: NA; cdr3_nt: TGTGCCAGCAGCTTCGGTAACAATGAGCAGTTCTTC; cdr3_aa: CASSFGNNEQFF
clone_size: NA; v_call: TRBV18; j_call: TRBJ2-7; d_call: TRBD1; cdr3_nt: TGTGCCAGCTCACAAAAACGTACAGGGGGCTACGAGCAGTACTTC; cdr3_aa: CASSQKRTGGYEQYF
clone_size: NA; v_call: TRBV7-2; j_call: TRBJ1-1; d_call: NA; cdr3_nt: TGTGCCAGCAGCCAGGGACATTCGAACACTGAAGCTTTCTTT; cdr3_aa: CASSQGHSNTEAFF
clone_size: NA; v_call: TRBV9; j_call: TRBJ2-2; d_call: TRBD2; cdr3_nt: TGTGCCAGCAGCGTACTAGCGGGGACATACACCGGGGAGCTGTTTTTT; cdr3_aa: CASSVLAGTYTGELFF
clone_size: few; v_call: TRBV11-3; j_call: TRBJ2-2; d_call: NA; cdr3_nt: TGTGCCAGCAGCTTAGACCCGGGACTTCACGGGGAGCTGTTTTTT; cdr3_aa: CASSLDPGLHGELFF
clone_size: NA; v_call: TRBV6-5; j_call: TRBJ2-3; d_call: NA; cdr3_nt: TGTGCCAGCAGCGCTAGCAGTGGCACAGATACGCAGTATTTT; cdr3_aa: CASSASSGTDTQYF
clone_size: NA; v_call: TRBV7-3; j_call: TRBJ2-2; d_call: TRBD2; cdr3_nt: TGTGCCAGCAGCCCGTCAGCGGGACTAAATTCCCCCGGGGAGCTGTTTTTT; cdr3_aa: CASSPSAGLNSPGELFF
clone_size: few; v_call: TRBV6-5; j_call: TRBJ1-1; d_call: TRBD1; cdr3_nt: TGTGCCAGCACCCAGCGGACAGGGAACACTGAAGCTTTCTTT; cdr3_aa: CASTQRTGNTEAFF
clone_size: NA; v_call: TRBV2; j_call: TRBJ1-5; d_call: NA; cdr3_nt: TGTGCCAGCAGGCGGGGGGCAGGAGATCAGCCCCAGCATTTT; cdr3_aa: CASRRGAGDQPQHF
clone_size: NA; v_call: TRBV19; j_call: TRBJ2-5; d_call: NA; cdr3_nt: TGTGCCAGTAGTAGGGACAACCAAGAGACCCAGTACTTC; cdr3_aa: CASSRDNQETQYF
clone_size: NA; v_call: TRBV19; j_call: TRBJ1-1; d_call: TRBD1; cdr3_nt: TGTGCCAGTACCCCCCAGGACAGGATTAACACTGAAGCTTTCTTT; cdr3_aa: CASTPQDRINTEAFF
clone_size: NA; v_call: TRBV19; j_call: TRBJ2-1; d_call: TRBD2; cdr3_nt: TGTGCCAGTAGTCGAGGACTAGCGGGGATTTACAATGAGCAGTTCTTC; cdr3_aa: CASSRGLAGIYNEQFF
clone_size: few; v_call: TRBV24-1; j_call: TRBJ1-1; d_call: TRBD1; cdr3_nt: TGTGCCACCTCGACCCGGACAGGGGGGACTGAAGCTTTCTTT; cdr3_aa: CATSTRTGGTEAFF
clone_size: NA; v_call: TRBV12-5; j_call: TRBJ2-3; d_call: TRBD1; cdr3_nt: TGTGCTAGTGGTTTTGGGACAGGGGTTGCGGATACGCAGTATTTT; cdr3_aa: CASGFGTGVADTQYF
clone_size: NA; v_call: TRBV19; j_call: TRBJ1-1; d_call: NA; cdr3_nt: TGTGCCAGTAGTAATTCAGGCAACACTGAAGCTTTCTTT; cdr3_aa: CASSNSGNTEAFF
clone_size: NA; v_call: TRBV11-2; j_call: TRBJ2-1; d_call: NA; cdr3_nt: TGTGCCAGCAGCTTAGGACGGGTGGTCAATGAGCAGTTCTTC; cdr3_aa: CASSLGRVVNEQFF
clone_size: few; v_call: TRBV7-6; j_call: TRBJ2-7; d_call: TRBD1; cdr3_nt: TGTGCCAGCAGCTTAGGGACAGGGGTGGGGAACGAGCAGTACTTC; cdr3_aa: CASSLGTGVGNEQYF
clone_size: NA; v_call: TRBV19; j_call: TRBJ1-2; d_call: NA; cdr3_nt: TGTGCCAGTACCCAGGGGAGCGGCTACACCTTC; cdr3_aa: CASTQGSGYTF
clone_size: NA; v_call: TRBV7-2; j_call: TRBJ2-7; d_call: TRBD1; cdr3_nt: TGTGCCAGCAAGTGGGACAGAGACACCTACGAGCAGTACTTC; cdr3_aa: CASKWDRDTYEQYF
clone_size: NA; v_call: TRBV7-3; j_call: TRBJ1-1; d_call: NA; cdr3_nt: TGTGCCAGCAGCCCCCAGGGCGACACTGAAGCTTTCTTT; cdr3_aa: CASSPQGDTEAFF
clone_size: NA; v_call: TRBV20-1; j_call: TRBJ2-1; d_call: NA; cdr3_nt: TGCAGTGCTAGAATTGGAGCTGAGCAGTTCTTC; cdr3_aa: CSARIGAEQFF
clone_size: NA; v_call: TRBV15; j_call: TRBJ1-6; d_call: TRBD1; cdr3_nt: TGTGCCACCAGCGAACAGGGGTCATATAATTCACCCCTCCACTTT; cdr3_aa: CATSEQGSYNSPLHF
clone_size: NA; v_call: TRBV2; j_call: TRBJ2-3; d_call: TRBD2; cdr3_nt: TGTGCCAGCGGACTAGCGGGGGGTCGCACAGATACGCAGTATTTT; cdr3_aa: CASGLAGGRTDTQYF
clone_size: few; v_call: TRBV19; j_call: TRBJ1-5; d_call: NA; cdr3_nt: TGTGCCAGTAGTATAGGTTCAGTAGCAAATCAGCCCCAGCATTTT; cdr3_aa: CASSIGSVANQPQHF
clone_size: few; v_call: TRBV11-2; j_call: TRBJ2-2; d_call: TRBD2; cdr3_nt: TGTGCCAGCAGCTTAGTAGCGGGGGTTTTCACCGGGGAGCTGTTTTTT; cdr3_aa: CASSLVAGVFTGELFF
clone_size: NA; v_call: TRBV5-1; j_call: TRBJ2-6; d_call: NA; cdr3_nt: TGCGCCAGCAGCTTGGATAAGAGGGCCTCTGGGGCCAACGTCCTGACTTTC; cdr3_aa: CASSLDKRASGANVLTF
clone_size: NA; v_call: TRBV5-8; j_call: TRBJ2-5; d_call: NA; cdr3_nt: TGTGCCAGCAGCTTGGGTGGACACGGAGCCCTTTCGTACCAAGAGACCCAGTACTTC; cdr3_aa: CASSLGGHGALSYQETQYF
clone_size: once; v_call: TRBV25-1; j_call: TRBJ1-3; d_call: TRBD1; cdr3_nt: TGTGCCAGCACCTGGACAGGGGGAAACACCATATATTTT; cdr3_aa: CASTWTGGNTIYF
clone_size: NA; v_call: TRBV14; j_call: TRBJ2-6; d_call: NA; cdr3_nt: TGTGCCAGCAGCCAAGGGACGACAGGTGGGGCCAACGTCCTGACTTTC; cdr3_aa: CASSQGTTGGANVLTF
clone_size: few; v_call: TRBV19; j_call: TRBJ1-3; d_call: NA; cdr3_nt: TGTGCCTCGCGACTCAACTCTGGAAACACCATATATTTT; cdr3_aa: CASRLNSGNTIYF
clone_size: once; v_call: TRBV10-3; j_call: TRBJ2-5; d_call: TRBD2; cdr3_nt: TGTGCCATCAGTGGAGCGGGGGGGCCTGGGGAGACCCAGTACTTC; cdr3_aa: CAISGAGGPGETQYF